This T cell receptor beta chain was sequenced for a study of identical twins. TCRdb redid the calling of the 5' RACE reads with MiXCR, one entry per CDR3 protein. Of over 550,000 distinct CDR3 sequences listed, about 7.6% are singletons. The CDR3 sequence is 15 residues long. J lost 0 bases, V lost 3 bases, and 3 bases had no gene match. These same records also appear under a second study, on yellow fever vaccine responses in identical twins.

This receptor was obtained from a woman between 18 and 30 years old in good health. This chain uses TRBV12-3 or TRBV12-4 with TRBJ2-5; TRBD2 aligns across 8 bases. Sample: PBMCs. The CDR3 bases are TGTGCCAGCAGTTTTATAGCGGGAAACCAAGAGACCCAGTACTTC. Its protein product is CASSFIAGNQETQYF.